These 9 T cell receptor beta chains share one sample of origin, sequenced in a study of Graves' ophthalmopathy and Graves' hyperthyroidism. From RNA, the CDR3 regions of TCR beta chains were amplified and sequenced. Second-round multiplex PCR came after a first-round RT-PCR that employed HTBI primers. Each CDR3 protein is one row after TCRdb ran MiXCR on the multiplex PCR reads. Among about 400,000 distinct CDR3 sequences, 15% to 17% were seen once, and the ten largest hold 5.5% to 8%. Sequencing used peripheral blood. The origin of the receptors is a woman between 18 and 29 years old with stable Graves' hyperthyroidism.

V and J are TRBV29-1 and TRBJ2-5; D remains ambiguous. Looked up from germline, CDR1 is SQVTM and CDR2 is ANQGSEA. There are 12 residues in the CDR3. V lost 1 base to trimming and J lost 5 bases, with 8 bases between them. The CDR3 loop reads CSVEGIRETQYF. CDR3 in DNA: TGCAGCGTTGAAGGGATACGGGAGACCCAGTACTTC.

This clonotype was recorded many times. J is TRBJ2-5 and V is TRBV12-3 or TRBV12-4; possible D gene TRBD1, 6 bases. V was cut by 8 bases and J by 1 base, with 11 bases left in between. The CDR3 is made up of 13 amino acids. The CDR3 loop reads CASSGGIQETQYF. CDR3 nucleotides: TGTGCCAGCTCTGGGGGCATCCAAGAGACCCAGTACTTC.

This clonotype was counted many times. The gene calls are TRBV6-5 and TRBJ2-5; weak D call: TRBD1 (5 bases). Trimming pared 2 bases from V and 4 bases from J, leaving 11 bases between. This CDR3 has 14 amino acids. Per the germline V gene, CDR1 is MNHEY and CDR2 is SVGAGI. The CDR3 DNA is TGTGCCAGCAGTTACGACAGTAGCCCAGAGACCCAGTACTTC. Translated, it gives CASSYDSSPETQYF.

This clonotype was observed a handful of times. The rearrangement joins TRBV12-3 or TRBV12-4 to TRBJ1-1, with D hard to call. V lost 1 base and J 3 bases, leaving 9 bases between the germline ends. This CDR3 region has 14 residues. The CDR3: CASSLVPSDTEAFF. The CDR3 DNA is TGTGCCAGCAGTTTAGTGCCATCTGACACTGAAGCTTTCTTT.

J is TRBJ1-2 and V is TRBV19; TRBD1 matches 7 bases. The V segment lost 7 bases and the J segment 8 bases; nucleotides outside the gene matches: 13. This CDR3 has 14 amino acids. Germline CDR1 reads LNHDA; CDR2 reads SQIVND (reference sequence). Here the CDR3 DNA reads TGTGCCAGTAAAAACGAGGGGGCGAGTAACGGCTACACCTTC. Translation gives CASKNEGASNGYTF. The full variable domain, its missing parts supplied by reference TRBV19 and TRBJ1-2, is DGGITQSPKYLFRKEGQNVTLSCEQNLNHDAMYWYRQDPGQGLRLIYYSQIVNDFQKGDIAEGYSVSREKKESFPLTVTSAQKNPTAFYLCASKNEGASNGYTFGSGTRLTVV.

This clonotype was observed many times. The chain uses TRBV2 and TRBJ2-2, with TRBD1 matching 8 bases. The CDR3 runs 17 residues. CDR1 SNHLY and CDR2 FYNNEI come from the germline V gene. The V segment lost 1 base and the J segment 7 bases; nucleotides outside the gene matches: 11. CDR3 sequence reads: CASSEVGDRGVYGELFF. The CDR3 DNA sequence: TGTGCCAGCAGTGAAGTCGGAGACAGGGGAGTTTACGGGGAGCTGTTTTTT.

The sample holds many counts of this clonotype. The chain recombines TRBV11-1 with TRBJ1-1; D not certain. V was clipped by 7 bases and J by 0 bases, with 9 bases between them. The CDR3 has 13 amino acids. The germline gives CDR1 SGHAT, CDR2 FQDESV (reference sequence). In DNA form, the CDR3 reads TGTGCCAGCAACCCGGTCATGAACACTGAAGCTTTCTTT. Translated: CASNPVMNTEAFF.

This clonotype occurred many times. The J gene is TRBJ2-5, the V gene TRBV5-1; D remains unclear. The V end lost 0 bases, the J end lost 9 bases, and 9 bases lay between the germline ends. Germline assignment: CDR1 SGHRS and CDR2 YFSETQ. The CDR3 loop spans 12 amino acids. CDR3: CASSLVVGAQYF. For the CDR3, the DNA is TGCGCCAGCAGCTTGGTCGTGGGTGCCCAGTACTTC.

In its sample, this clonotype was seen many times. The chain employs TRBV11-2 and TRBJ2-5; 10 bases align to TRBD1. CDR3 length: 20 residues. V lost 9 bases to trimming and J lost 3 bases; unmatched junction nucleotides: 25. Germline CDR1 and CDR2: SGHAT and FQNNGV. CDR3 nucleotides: TGTGCCAGTATTTGCCGCGGACAGGGGGTAACACTCCGCACTGAAGAGACCCAGTACTTC. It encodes CASICRGQGVTLRTEETQYF.